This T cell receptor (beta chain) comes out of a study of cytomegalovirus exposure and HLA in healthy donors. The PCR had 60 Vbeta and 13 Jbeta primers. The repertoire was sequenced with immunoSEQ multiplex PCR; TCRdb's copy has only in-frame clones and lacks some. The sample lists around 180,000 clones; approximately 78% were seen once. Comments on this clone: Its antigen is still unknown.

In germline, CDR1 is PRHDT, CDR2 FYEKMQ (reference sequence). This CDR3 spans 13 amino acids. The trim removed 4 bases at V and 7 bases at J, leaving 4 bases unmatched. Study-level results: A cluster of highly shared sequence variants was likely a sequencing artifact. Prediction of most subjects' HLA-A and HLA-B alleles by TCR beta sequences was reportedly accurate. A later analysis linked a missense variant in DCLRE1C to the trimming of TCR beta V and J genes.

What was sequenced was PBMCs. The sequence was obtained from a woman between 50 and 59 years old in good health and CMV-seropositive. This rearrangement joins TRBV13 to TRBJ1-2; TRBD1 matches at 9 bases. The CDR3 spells CASSSTGGGGYTF. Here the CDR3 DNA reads TGTGCCAGCAGCTCCACAGGGGGCGGTGGCTACACCTTC. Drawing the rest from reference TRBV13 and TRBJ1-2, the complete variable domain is AAGVIQSPRHLIKEKRETATLKCYPIPRHDTVYWYQQGPGQDPQFLISFYEKMQSDKGSIPDRFSAQQFSDYHSELNMSSLELGDSALYFCASSSTGGGGYTFGSGTRLTVV.